This TCR beta chain comes out of a study of OX40 agonist ivuxolimab in advanced cancers. Study-level background: Each patient was given ivuxolimab into a vein every 2 weeks, at 0.01 to 10 mg/kg. Study-level results: Low normalized T-cell clonal expansion was additionally recorded for some nonresponders.

Germline trimming cut 3 bases from V and 0 bases from J; bases unmatched to any gene: 21. This CDR3 is built from 22 residues. From germline, CDR1 is MGHRA and CDR2 YSYEKL. Libraries were prepared by immunoSEQ multiplex PCR; TCRdb keeps only in-frame clonotypes and omits some of them. The sample records roughly 56,000 clones, more than 75% being singletons. On this clone: The antigen is undetermined.

The source was CD4+ or CD8+ T cells sorted from blood, collected in a trial of the OX40 agonist ivuxolimab. The receptor was derived from an adult with an advanced solid tumor such as melanoma, head and neck, liver or kidney cancer. J is TRBJ1-5 and V is TRBV4-1; 9 bases are a match to TRBD1. The CDR3 DNA follows: TGCGCCAGCAGCCAGCCCGGAGGGACCGGGGGACAGGGCCTTTTTAGCAATCAGCCCCAGCATTTT. Translated, it gives CASSQPGGTGGQGLFSNQPQHF.